Listed here is a single T cell receptor (beta chain). Its antigen is not identified. This sample is drawn from a study of a mutant IDH1 vaccine in newly diagnosed glioma. Study information: At weeks 1, 3, 5, 7, 11, 15, 19 and 23, patients received a vaccination, eight in all. The study, taken as a whole, reports: Pseudoprogression seemingly bore no relation to changes in top peripheral T cell clonotypes.

The assay was immunoSEQ multiplex PCR, and TCRdb's table has in-frame clones only and misses some. The data contain fewer than 45,000 clones, roughly 84% of them singletons. Sample time point: week 11, during vaccination. Vaccination used 300 ug of mutant IDH1 20-mer peptide per dose, with topical imiquimod. Germline values: CDR1 MNHNY, CDR2 SVGAGI (reference sequence). The V segment lost 2 bases and the J segment 8 bases; nucleotides outside the gene matches: 4. This CDR3 contains 13 residues. The J gene is TRBJ1-2, the V gene TRBV6-6; 8 nucleotides agree with TRBD1. The specimen comprised PBMCs, sampled from a glioma patient whose treatment included an IDH1 peptide vaccine. The sequence was obtained from a man aged 40-55 years with glioma. CDR3 sequence: CASSYQTGDGYTF. For the CDR3, the DNA is TGTGCCAGCAGTTACCAGACAGGGGACGGCTACACCTTC.